This entry describes one T cell receptor (beta chain). Antigen: not known. Losses at the gene ends were 3 bases for V and 1 base for J; bases not matched to a gene: 12. Per the germline V gene, CDR1 is SQVTM and CDR2 is ANQGSEA. This CDR3 comprises 17 residues. The entry originates in a study of cytomegalovirus exposure and HLA in healthy donors. Broader study findings: The later analysis indicated that the majority of CMV-associated TCR beta chains appeared HLA-restricted. Excluded were some V segments that proved indistinguishable, including TRBV6-2 and TRBV6-3.

In the PCR, 60 Vbeta and 13 Jbeta primers were used. This table comes from immunoSEQ multiplex PCR, and its TCRdb copy is limited to in-frame clones, with some not included. The sample lists some 100,000 clones; roughly four fifths were seen once. The chain has TRBV29-1 and TRBJ2-5, with TRBD2 matching 9 bases. The receptor was derived from a woman aged 40 to 50 in good health and CMV-seropositive. Material: PBMCs. CDR3 residues: CSVEAGGLAGTQETQYF. CDR3 in DNA: TGCAGCGTTGAGGCAGGGGGTCTAGCGGGAACCCAAGAGACCCAGTACTTC.